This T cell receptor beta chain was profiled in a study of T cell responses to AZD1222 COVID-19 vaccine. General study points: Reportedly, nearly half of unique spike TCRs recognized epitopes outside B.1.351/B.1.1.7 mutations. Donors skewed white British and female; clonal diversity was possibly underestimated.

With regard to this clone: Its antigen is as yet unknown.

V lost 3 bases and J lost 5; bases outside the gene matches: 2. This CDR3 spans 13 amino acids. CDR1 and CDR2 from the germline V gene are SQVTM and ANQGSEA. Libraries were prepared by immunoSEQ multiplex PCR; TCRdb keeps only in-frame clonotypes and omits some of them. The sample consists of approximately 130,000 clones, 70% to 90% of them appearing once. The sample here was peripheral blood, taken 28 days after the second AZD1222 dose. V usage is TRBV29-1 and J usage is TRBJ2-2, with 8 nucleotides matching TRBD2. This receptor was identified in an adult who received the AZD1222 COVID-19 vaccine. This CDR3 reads CSVDAGGTGELFF. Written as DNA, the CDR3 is TGCAGCGTTGATGCGGGGGGTACCGGGGAGCTGTTTTTT.